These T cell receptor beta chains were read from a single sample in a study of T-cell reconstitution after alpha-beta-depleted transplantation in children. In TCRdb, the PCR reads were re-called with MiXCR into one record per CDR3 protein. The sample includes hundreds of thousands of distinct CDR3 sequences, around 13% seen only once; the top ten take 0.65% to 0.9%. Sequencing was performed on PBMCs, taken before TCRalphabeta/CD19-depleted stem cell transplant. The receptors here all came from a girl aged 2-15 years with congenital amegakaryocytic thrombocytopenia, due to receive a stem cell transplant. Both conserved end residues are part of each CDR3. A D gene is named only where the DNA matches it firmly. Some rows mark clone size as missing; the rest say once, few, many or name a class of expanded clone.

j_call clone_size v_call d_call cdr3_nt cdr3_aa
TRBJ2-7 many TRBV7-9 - TGTGCCAGCAGCTTCGTGGGAGCCTACGAGCAGTACTTC CASSFVGAYEQYF
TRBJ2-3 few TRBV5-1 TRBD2 TGCGCCAGCAGCTTAGAAACGCCGGGACTAGCGGCAGATACGCAGTATTTT CASSLETPGLAADTQYF
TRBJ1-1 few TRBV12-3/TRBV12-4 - TGTGCCAGCAGTTTATTTCAGGGGAGGAACACTGAAGCTTTCTTT CASSLFQGRNTEAFF
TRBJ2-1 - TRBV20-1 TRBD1 TGCAGTGCTCAGGGGGCGGGTTCAGTCTACAATGAGCAGTTCTTC CSAQGAGSVYNEQFF
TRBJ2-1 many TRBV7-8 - TGTGCCAGCAGCTTCCGGGACAAAAACTACAATGAGCAGTTCTTC CASSFRDKNYNEQFF
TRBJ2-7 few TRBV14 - TGTGCCAGCAGCCAAGATCGGGGGAGTGTCTACGAGCAGTACTTC CASSQDRGSVYEQYF
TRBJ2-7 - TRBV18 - TGTGCCAGCTCACCTAGGGAAGGGGCTAACGAGCAGTACTTC CASSPREGANEQYF
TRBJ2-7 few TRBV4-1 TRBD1 TGCGCCAGCAGCCGGGGGACAGGGGGCGTCTACGAGCAGTACTTC CASSRGTGGVYEQYF
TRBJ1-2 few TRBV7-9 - TGTGCCAGCAGTCCACTCCCCCCGAGTATCTATGGCTACACCTTC CASSPLPPSIYGYTF
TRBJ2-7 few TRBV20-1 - TGCAGTGCTAGGTCCGGGACTGCCGACTACGAGCAGTACTTC CSARSGTADYEQYF
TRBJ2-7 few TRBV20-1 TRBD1 TGCAGTGCTGGACAGGGCCCCTACGAGCAGTACTTC CSAGQGPYEQYF
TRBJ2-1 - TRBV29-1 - TGCAGCGTTGAGTCCGAGAACAATGAGCAGTTCTTC CSVESENNEQFF
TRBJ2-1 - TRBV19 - TGTGCCAGTAGTTGGACTACAAATGAGCAGTTCTTC CASSWTTNEQFF
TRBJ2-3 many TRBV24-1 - TGTGCCACCAGTGATCCTTCTCACCTTGACAGCCCCGGGGATACGCAGTATTTT CATSDPSHLDSPGDTQYF
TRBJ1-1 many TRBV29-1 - TGCAGCTTCCTCAAGGGGGACACTGAAGCTTTCTTT CSFLKGDTEAFF
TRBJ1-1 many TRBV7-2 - TGTGCCAGCAGCTTTCCGCTGGGATCCGGGGGTGGAACTGAAGCTTTCTTT CASSFPLGSGGGTEAFF
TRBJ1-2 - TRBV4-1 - TGCGCCAGCAGCCAAGATGAGTACAGGGTGGATTATGGCTACACCTTC CASSQDEYRVDYGYTF
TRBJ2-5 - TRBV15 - TGTGCCACCAAGGAGACCCAGTACTTC CATKETQYF
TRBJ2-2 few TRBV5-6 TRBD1 TGTGCCAGCAGCTTGGTGGGGACAGGACCCGGGGAGCTGTTTTTT CASSLVGTGPGELFF
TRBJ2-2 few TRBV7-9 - TGTGCCAGCAGCCCGTTTTCAGGGTCCGGGGAGCTGTTTTTT CASSPFSGSGELFF
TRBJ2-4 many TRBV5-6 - TGTGCCAGCAGCCTCTTGTTCGGGGTCGGGGACATTCAGTACTTC CASSLLFGVGDIQYF
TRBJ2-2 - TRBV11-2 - TGTGCCAGCAGCCTACGACTTGCGGGAATCCCCGGGGAGCTGTTTTTT CASSLRLAGIPGELFF
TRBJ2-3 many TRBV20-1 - TGCAGCGCCATGTTGCGCGTCGATACGCAGTATTTT CSAMLRVDTQYF
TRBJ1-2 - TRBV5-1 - TGCGCCAGCAGCGCAGAACAGGGACTAGATGGCTACACCTTC CASSAEQGLDGYTF
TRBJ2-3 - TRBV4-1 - TGCGCCAGCAGCCAAGATCGGGAGCGCCTCCTCACAGATACGCAGTATTTT CASSQDRERLLTDTQYF
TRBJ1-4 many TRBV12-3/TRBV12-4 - TGTGCCAGCAGGAGGGGGGCGGAGGACGAAAAACTGTTTTTT CASRRGAEDEKLFF
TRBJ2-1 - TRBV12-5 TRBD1 TGTGCTAGTGGTTTGGGAGGACAGGACGGCGATGAGCAGTTCTTC CASGLGGQDGDEQFF
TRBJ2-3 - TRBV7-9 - TGTGCCATCAGCTTCGGGGATACGCAGTATTTT CAISFGDTQYF
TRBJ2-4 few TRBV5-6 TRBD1 TGTGCCAGCAGCTTGGCCACGGCACAGGGGTGGAAAAACATTCAGTACTTC CASSLATAQGWKNIQYF
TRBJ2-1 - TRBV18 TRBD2 TGTGCCAGCTCACCGGGGCTAGCGGGATCTGAGCAGTTCTTC CASSPGLAGSEQFF
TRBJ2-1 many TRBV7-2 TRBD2 TGTGCCAGCAGCTTAAGCGGGAGGGCCAATGAGCAGTTCTTC CASSLSGRANEQFF
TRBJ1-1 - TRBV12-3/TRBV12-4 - TGTGCCAGCGGGGGGGGGGAAGCTTTCTTT CASGGGEAFF
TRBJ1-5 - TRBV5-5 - TGTGCCAGCAGCTTTTGGGGGGCGAGCAATCAGCCCCAGCATTTT CASSFWGASNQPQHF
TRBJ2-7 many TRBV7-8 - TGTGCCAGCAGCTCGACGCTGAGCAGGGCCAACGAGCAGTACTTC CASSSTLSRANEQYF
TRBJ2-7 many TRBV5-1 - TGCGCCAGCAACTCATCCCCCTACGAGCAGTACTTC CASNSSPYEQYF
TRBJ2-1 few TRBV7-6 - TGTGCCAGCAGCCCACTTAGGCTTGGTGAGCAGTTCTTC CASSPLRLGEQFF
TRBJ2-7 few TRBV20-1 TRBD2 TGCAGTGCTAGAGATCCAGGGACTAGCGGCTACGAGCAGTACTTC CSARDPGTSGYEQYF
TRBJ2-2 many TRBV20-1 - TGCAGTGCTAGAGACATAAGGACTAAGAACACCGGGGAGCTGTTTTTT CSARDIRTKNTGELFF
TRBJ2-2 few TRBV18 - TGTGCCAGCTCACCTAGACCCAAGAACACCGGGGAGCTGTTTTTT CASSPRPKNTGELFF
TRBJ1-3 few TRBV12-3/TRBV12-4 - TGTGCCAGCAGTATTCTTCGGACAGCAAGCTCTGGAAACACCATATATTTT CASSILRTASSGNTIYF
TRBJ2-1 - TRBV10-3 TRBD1 TGTGCCATCAGTAAATCCGGGACAGGGCCCGACAATGAGCAGTTCTTC CAISKSGTGPDNEQFF
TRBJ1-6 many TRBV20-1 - TGCAGTGCCACCACAGGGTGGCCTAATTCACCCCTCCACTTT CSATTGWPNSPLHF
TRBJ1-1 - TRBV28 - TGTGCCAGCCCCCCACGGGCAGTTCAGGGGAACACTGAAGCTTTCTTT CASPPRAVQGNTEAFF
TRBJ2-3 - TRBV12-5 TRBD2 TGTGCTAGTGCCCTCGGGACTAGCGGGAGCACAGATACGCAGTATTTT CASALGTSGSTDTQYF
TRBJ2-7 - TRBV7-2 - TGTGCCAGCAGCTTAGATGCAGGGAGCTACGAGCAGTACTTC CASSLDAGSYEQYF
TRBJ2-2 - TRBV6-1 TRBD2 TGTGCCAGCAGCCTATCCGGACTAGCCCAAGGGCCCGGGGAGCTGTTTTTT CASSLSGLAQGPGELFF
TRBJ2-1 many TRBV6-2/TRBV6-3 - TGTGCCGGACCTGGAAACTACAATGAGCAGTTCTTC CAGPGNYNEQFF
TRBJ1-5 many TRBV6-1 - TGTGCCAGCAGTGAAGTTTGGCAGAGCAATCAGCCCCAGCATTTT CASSEVWQSNQPQHF
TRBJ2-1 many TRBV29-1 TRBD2 TGCAGCTTCGTAGTAGCGGGCTACAATGAGCAGTTCTTC CSFVVAGYNEQFF
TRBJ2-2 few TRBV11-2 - TGTGCCAGCAGCTTAGAGAGGCTGCCGTCCGGGGAGCTGTTTTTT CASSLERLPSGELFF
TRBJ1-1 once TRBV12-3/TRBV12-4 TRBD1 TGTGCCAGCAGCTTAACCGGGACAGGGAGGGCTTTCTTT CASSLTGTGRAFF
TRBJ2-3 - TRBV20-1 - TGCAGTGCTAGAGGAGTGGGTATGGATACGCAGTATTTT CSARGVGMDTQYF
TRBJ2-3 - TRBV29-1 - TGCAGCGTCGGACCGGGGTCTGGAGATACGCAGTATTTT CSVGPGSGDTQYF
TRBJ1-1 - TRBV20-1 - TGCAGTGCTAGAGAACCAAAGTCGGGCACTGAAGCTTTCTTT CSAREPKSGTEAFF
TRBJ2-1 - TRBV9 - TGTGCCAGCAGCGAGGAGTCGGCACCGGAGTTTTGGGAGCAGTTCTTC CASSEESAPEFWEQFF
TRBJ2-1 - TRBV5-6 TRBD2 TGTGCCAGCAGCTTCTACGGACTAGGGATTAACAATGAGCAGTTCTTC CASSFYGLGINNEQFF
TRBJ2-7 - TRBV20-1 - TGCAGTGCTAGTCAGCGCTACACTCTCGAGCAGTACTTC CSASQRYTLEQYF
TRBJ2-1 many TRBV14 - TGTGCCAGCAGCCAAGAACGACGGCTATACAATGAGCAGTTCTTC CASSQERRLYNEQFF
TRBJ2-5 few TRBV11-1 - TGTGCCAGTAGCCCGGTCCTTCTCCAAGAGACCCAGTACTTC CASSPVLLQETQYF
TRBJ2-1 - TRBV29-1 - TGCAGCGTTTCTGGGACAAGCAGCTACAATGAGCAGTTCTTC CSVSGTSSYNEQFF